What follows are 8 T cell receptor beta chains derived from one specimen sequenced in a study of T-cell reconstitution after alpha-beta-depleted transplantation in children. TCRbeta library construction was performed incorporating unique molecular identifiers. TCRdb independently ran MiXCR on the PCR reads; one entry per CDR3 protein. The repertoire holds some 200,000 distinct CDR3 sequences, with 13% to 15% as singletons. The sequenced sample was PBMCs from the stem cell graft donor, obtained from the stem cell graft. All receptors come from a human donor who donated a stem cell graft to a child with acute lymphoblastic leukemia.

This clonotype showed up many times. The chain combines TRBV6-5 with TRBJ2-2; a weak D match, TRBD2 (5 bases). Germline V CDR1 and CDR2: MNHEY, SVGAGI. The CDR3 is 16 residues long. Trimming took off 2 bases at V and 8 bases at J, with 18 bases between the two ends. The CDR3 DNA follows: TGTGCCAGCAGTTACGGAGGCCCCCGGTCCGGGGGGGAGCTGTTTTTT. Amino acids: CASSYGGPRSGGELFF.

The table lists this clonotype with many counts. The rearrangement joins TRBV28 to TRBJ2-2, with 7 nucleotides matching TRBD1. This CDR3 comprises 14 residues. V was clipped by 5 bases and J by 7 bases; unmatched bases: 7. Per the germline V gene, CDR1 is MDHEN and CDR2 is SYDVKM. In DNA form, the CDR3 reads TGTGCCAGCAGTCCTGACAGGGTGGGCGGGGAGCTGTTTTTT. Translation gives CASSPDRVGGELFF.

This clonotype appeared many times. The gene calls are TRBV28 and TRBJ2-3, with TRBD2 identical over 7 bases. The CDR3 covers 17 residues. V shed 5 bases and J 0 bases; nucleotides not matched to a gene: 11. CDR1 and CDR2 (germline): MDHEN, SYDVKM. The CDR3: CASSPTNPGLSTDTQYF. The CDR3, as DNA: TGTGCCAGCAGTCCTACCAATCCGGGACTAAGCACAGATACGCAGTATTTT. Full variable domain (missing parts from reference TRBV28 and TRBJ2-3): DVKVTQSSRYLVKRTGEKVFLECVQDMDHENMFWYRQDPGLGLRLIYFSYDVKMKEKGDIPEGYSVSREKKERFSLILESASTNQTSMYLCASSPTNPGLSTDTQYFGPGTRLTVL.

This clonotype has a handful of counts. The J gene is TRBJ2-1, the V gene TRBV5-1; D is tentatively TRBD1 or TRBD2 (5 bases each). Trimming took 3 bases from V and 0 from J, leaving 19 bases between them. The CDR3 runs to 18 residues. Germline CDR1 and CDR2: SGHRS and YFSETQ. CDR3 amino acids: CASSSTPGALSSYNEQFF. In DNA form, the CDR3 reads TGCGCCAGCAGCTCGACGCCCGGGGCACTAAGCTCCTACAATGAGCAGTTCTTC. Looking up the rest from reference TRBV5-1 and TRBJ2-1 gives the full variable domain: KAGVTQTPRYLIKTRGQQVTLSCSPISGHRSVSWYQQTPGQGLQFLFEYFSETQRNKGNFPGRFSGRQFSNSRSEMNVSTLELGDSALYLCASSSTPGALSSYNEQFFGPGTRLTVL.

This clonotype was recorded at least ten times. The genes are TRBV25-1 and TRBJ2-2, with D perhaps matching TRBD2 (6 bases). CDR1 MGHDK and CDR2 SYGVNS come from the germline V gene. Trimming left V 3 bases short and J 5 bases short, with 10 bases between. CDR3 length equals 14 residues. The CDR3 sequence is CASSEGGGTGELFF. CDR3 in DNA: TGTGCCAGCAGTGAGGGGGGAGGTACCGGGGAGCTGTTTTTT.

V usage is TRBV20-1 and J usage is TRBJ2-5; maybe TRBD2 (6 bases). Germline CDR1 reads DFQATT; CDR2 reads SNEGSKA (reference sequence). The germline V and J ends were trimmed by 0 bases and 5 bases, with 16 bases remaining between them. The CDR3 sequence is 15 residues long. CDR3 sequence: CSARDGDSPGETQYF. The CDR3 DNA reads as TGCAGTGCTAGAGATGGGGACTCTCCTGGGGAGACCCAGTACTTC.

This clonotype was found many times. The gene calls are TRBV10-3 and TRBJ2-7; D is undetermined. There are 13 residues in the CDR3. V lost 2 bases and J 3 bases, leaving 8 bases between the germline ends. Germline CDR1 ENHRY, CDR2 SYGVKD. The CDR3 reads CAISEDNLYEQYF. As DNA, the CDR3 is TGTGCCATCAGTGAGGACAACCTCTACGAGCAGTACTTC.

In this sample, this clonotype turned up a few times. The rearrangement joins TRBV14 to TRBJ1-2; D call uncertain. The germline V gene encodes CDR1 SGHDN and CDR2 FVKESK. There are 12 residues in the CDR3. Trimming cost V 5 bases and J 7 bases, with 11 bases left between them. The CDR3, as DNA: TGTGCCAGCAGCTATCTGGCAGGTGGCTACACCTTC. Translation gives CASSYLAGGYTF.